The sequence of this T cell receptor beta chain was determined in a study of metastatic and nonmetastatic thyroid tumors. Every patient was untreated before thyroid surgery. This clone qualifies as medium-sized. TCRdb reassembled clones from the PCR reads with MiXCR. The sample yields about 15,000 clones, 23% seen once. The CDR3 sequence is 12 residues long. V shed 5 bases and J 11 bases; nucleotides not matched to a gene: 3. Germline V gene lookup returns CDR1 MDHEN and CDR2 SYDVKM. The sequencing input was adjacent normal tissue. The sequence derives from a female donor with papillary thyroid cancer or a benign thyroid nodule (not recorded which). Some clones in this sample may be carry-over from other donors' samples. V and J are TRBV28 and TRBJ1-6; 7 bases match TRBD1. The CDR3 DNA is TGTGCCAGCAGTATCGACAGGGCACCCCTCCACTTT. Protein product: CASSIDRAPLHF.